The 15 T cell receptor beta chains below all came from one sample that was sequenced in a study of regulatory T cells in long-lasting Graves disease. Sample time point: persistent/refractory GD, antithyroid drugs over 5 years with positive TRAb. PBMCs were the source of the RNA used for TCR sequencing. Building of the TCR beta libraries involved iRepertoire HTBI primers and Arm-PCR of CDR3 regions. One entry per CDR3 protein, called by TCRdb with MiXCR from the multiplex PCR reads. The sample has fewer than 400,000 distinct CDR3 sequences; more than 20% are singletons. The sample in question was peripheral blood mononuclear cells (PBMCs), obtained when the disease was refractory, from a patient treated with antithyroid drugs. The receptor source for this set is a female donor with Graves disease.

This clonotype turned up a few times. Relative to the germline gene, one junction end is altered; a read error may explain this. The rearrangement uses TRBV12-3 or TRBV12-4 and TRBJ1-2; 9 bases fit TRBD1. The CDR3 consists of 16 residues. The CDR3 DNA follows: TGTGCCAGCAGCTTAGGGCGGACAGGGGCGGTATATGGCTACACCTTC. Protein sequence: CASSLGRTGAVYGYTF.

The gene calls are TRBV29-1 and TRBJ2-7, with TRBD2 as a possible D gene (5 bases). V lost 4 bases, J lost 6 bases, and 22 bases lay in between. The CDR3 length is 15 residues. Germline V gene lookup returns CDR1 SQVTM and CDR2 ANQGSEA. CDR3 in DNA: TGCAGCGTTGCCGTTCGGGAAGGGCTCTGGCGCGAGCAGTACTTC. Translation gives CSVAVREGLWREQYF.

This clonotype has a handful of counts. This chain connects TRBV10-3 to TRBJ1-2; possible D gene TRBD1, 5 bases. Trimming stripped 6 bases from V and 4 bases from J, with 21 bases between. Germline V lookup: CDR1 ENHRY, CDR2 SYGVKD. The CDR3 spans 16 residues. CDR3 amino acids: CAIRPQTALGVYGYTF. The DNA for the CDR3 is TGTGCCATCAGGCCCCAGACAGCCCTAGGGGTCTATGGCTACACCTTC.

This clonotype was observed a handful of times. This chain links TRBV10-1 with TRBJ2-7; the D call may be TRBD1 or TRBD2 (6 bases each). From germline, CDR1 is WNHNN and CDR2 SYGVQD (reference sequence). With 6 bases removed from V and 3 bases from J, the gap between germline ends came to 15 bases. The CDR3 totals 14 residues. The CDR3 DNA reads TGCGCCAGCAGGAACGGGGGCCTTATCTACGAGCAGTACTTC. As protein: CASRNGGLIYEQYF.

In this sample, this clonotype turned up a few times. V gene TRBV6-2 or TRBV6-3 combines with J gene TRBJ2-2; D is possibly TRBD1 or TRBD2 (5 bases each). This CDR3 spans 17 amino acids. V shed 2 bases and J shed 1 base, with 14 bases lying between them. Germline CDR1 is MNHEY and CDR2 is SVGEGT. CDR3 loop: CASSYRTGPLNTGELFF. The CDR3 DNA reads TGTGCCAGCAGTTACCGCACGGGACCCTTGAACACCGGGGAGCTGTTTTTT.

In DNA, the CDR3 is TGCAGCGTTGATGGGGGGCAAGATACGCAGTATTTT. It encodes CSVDGGQDTQYF. V gene TRBV29-1 combines with J gene TRBJ2-3; D might be TRBD1 or TRBD2, each matching 6 bases. The CDR3 has 12 amino acids. Trimming took 3 bases from V and 5 from J, leaving 9 bases between them. Germline CDR1 is SQVTM and CDR2 is ANQGSEA.

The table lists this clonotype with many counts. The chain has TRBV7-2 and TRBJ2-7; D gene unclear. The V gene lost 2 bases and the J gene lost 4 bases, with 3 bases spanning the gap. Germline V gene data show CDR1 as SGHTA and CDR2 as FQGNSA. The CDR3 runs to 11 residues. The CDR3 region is CASSLLYEQYF. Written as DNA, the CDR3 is TGTGCCAGCAGCTTACTTTACGAGCAGTACTTC.

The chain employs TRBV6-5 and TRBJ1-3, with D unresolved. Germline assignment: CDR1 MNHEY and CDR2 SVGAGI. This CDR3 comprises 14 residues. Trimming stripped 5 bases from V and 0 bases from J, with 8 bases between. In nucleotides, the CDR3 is TGTGCCAGCAGTCGGTGGAGCTCTGGAAACACCATATATTTT. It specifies CASSRWSSGNTIYF.

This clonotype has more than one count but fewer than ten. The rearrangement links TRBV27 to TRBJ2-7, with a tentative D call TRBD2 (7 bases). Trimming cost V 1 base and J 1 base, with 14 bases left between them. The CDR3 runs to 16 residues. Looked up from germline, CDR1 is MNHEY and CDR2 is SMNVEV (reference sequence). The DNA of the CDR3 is TGTGCCAGCAGTTTATTGGGGGGGCTGCCGTCCTACGAGCAGTACTTC. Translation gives CASSLLGGLPSYEQYF.

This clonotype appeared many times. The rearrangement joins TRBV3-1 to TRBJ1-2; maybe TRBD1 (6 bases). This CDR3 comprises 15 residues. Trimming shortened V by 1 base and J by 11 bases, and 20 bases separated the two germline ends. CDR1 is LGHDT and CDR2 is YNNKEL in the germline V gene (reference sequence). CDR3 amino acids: CASSQGGQLEGRYTF. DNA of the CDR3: TGTGCCAGCAGCCAAGGGGGACAACTCGAGGGGAGGTACACCTTC.

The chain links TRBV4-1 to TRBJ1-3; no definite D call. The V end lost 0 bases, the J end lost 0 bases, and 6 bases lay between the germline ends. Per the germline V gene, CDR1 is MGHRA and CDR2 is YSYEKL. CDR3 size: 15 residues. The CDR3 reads CASSQDPSSGNTIYF. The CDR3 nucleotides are TGCGCCAGCAGCCAAGATCCAAGCTCTGGAAACACCATATATTTT.

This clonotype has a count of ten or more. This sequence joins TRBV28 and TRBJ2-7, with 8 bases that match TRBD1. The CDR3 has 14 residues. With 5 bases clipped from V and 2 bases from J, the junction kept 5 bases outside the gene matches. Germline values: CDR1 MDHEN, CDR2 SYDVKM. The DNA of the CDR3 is TGTGCCAGCAGTCCGCTGGGACAGGCCTACGAGCAGTACTTC. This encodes CASSPLGQAYEQYF.

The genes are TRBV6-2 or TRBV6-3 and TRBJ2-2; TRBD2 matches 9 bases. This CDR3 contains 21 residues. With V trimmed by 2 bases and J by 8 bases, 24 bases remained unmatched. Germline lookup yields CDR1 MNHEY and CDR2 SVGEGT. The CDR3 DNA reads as TGTGCCAGCAGTTACGACATCCCGGGACTAGCTTTGGGGAAAAGTCTAGGGGAGCTGTTTTTT. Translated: CASSYDIPGLALGKSLGELFF.

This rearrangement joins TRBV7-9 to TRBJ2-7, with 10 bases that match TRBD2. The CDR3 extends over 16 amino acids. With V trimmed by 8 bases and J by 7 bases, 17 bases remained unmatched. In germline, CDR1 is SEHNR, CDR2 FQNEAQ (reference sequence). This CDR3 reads CASHRILAGEGQEQYF. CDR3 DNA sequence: TGTGCCAGCCACAGAATTCTAGCGGGAGAGGGTCAGGAGCAGTACTTC.

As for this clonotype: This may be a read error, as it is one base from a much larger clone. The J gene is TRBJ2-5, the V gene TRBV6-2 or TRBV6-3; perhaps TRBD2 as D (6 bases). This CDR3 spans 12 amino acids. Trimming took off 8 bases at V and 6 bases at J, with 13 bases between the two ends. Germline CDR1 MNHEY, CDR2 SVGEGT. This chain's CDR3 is CASGGGEKTQYF. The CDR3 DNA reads TGTGCCAGCGGAGGCGGGGAAAAGACCCAGTACTTC.